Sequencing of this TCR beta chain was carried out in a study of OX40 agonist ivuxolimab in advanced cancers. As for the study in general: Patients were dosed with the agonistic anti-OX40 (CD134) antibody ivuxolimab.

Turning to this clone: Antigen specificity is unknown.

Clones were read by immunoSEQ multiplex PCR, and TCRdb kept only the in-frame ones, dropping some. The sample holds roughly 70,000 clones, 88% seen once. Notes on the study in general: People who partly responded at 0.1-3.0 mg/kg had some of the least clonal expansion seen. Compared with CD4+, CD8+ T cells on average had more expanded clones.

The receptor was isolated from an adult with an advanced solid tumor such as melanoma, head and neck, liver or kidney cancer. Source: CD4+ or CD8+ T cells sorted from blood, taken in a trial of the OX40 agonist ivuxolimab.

The CDR3 is CASSPRRQVDQPQHF. DNA of the CDR3: TGTGCCAGCTCACCTAGAAGACAGGTAGATCAGCCCCAGCATTTT. The chain recombines TRBV18 with TRBJ1-5; possible D gene TRBD1, 6 bases. This CDR3 region has 15 residues. V was clipped by 3 bases and J by 5 bases, with 14 bases between them. Germline V gene sequence: CDR1 KGHSH, CDR2 LQKENI. Full variable domain (rest looked up from reference TRBV18 and TRBJ1-5): NAGVMQNPRHLVRRRGQEARLRCSPMKGHSHVYWYRQLPEEGLKFMVYLQKENIIDESGMPKERFSAEFPKEGPSILRIQQVVRGDSAAYFCASSPRRQVDQPQHFGDGTRLSIL.